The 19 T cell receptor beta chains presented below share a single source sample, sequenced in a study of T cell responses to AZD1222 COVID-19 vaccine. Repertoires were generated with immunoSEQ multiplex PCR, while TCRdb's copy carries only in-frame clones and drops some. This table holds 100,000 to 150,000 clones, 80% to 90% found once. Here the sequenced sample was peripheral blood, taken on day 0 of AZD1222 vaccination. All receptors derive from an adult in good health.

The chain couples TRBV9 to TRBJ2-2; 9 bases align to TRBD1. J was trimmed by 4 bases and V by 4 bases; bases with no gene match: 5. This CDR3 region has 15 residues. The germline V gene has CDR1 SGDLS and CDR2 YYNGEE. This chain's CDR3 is CASSPRQGGTGELFF. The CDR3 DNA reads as TGTGCCAGCAGCCCTAGACAGGGGGGCACCGGGGAGCTGTTTTTT.

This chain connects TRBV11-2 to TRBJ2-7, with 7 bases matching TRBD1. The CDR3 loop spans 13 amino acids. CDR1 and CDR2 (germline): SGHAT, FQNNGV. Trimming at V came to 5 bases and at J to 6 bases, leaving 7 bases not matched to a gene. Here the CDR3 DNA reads TGTGCCAGCAGCCAGACAGGGCTGATCGAGCAGTACTTC. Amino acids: CASSQTGLIEQYF. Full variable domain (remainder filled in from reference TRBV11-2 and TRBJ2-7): EAGVAQSPRYKIIEKRQSVAFWCNPISGHATLYWYQQILGQGPKLLIQFQNNGVVDDSQLPKDRFSAERLKGVDSTLKIQPAKLEDSAVYLCASSQTGLIEQYFGPGTRLTVT.

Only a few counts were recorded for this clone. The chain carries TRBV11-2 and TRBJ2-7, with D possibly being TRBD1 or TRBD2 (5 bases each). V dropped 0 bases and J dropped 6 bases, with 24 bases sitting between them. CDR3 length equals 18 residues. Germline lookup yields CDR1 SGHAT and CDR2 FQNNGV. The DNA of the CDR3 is TGTGCCAGCAGCTTAGATCGTAATTTGCGTGCGTCGGGGACCGAGCAGTACTTC. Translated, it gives CASSLDRNLRASGTEQYF.

CDR3 nucleotides: TGCGCCAGCAGCTATCCCCGTGGGGACACCGGGGAGCTGTTTTTT. It yields the protein CASSYPRGDTGELFF. This sequence joins TRBV5-1 and TRBJ2-2; D uncertain. This CDR3 has 15 residues. Germline CDR1 is SGHRS and CDR2 is YFSETQ. Trimming stripped 3 bases from V and 3 bases from J, with 12 bases between.

The CDR3 reads CASSFISGGLETQYF. The DNA of the CDR3 is TGTGCCAGCAGTTTTATATCCGGGGGGCTAGAGACCCAGTACTTC. The rearrangement joins TRBV28 to TRBJ2-5; TRBD2 might be the D (7 bases). Germline V gene lookup returns CDR1 MDHEN and CDR2 SYDVKM. V was cut by 3 bases and J by 4 bases, with 15 bases left in between. The CDR3 is made up of 15 amino acids.

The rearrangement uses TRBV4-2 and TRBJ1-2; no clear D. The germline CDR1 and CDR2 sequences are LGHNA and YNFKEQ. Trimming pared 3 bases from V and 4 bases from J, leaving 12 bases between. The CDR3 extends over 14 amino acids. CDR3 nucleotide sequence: TGTGCCAGCAGCCACTCCTCCGGGGTCTATGGCTACACCTTC. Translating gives CASSHSSGVYGYTF.

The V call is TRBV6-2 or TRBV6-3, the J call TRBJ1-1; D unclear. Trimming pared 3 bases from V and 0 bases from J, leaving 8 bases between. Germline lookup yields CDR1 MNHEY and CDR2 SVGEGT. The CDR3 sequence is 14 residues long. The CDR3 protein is CASSYSVMNTEAFF. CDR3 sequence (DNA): TGTGCCAGCAGTTATTCCGTTATGAACACTGAAGCTTTCTTT.

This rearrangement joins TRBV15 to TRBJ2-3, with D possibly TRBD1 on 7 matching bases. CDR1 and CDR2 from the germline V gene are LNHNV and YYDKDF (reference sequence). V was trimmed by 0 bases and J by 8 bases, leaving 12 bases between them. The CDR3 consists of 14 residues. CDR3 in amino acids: CATSRDGQGGTQYF. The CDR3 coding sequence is TGTGCCACCAGCAGAGATGGTCAGGGGGGTACGCAGTATTTT. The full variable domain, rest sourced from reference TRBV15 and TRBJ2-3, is DAMVIQNPRYQVTQFGKPVTLSCSQTLNHNVMYWYQQKSSQAPKLLFHYYDKDFNNEADTPDNFQSRRPNTSFCFLDIRSPGLGDTAMYLCATSRDGQGGTQYFGPGTRLTVL.

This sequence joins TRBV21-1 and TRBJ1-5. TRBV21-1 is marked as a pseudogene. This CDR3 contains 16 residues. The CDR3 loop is CASSNKGPGGNQPQHF. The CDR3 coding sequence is TGTGCCAGCAGCAATAAGGGCCCTGGGGGCAATCAGCCCCAGCATTTT.

This chain's CDR3 is CASSLLSMGEPGYTF. As DNA, the CDR3 is TGTGCCAGCAGCTTGCTCTCGATGGGCGAACCGGGCTACACCTTC. The chain uses TRBV5-6 and TRBJ1-2; D gene ambiguous. V was pared by 1 base and J by 8 bases, with 18 bases between. The CDR3 is 15 residues long. In germline, CDR1 is SGHDT, CDR2 YYEEEE.

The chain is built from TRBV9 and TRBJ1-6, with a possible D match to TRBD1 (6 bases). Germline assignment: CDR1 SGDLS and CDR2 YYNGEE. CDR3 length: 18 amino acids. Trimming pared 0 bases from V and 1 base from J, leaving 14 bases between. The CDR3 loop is CASSVDAGEGSYNSPLHF. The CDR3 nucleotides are TGTGCCAGCAGCGTAGATGCAGGGGAAGGTTCCTATAATTCACCCCTCCACTTT.

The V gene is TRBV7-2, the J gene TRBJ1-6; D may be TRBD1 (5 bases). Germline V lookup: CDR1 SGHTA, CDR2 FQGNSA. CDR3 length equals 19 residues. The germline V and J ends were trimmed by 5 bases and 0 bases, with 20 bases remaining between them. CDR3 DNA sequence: TGTGCCAGCAGCCTGGGGCCCCCTCGGGCGGGCTCCTATAATTCACCCCTCCACTTT. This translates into CASSLGPPRAGSYNSPLHF.

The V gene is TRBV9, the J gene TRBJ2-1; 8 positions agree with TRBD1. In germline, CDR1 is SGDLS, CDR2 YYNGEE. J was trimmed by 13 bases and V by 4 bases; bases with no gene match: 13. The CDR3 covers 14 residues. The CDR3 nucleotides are TGTGCCAGCAGCACTAATCCGGCACAGGGGGTACAGTTCTTC. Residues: CASSTNPAQGVQFF.

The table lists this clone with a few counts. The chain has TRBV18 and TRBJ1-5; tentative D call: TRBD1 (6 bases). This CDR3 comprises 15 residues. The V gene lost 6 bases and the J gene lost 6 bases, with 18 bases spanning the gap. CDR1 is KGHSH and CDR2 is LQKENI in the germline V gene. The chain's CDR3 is CASSPGGAPGQPQHF. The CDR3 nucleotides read TGTGCCAGCTCTCCTGGGGGGGCCCCAGGTCAGCCCCAGCATTTT.

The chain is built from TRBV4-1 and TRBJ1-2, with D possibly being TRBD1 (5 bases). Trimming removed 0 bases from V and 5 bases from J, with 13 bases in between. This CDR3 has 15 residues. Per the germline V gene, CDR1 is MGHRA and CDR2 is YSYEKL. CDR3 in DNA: TGCGCCAGCAGCCAAGATGTGGGGGGGTGGTATGGCTACACCTTC. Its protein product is CASSQDVGGWYGYTF.

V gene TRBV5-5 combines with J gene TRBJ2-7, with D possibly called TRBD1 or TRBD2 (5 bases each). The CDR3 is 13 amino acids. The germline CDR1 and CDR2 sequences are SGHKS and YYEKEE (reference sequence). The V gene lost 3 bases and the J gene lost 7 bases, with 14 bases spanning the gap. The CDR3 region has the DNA TGTGCCAGCAGCTGGGACCCTCCCCGGGAGCAGTACTTC. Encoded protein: CASSWDPPREQYF.

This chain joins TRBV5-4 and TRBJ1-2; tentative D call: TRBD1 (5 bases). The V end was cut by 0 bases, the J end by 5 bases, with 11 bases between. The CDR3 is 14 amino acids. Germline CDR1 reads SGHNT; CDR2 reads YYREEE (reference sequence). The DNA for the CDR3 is TGTGCCAGCAGCTTGGCCGGGGCCGGGTATGGCTACACCTTC. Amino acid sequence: CASSLAGAGYGYTF.

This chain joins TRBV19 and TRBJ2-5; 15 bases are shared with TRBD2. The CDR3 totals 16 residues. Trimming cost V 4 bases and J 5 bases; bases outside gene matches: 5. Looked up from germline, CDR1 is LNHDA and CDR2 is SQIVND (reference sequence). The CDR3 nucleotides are TGTGCCAGTAGTAACCGGGGACTAGCGGGGGGCGAGACCCAGTACTTC. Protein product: CASSNRGLAGGETQYF.

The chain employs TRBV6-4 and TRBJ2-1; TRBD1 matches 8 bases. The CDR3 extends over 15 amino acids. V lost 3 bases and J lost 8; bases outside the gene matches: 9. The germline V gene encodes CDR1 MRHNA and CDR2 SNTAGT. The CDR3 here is CASSDGQGSSHEQFF. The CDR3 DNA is TGTGCCAGCAGTGATGGACAGGGATCTTCCCATGAGCAGTTCTTC.